A selection of T cell receptor beta chains follows, all from one sample in a study. TCRdb redid the calling of the RT-PCR reads with MiXCR, one entry per CDR3 protein. The sample yields approximately 720,000 distinct CDR3 sequences, approximately 14% seen once. Specimen: memory CD4+ T cells from blood. The source of these receptors is a female donor in good health, serving as a healthy control. Both conserved end residues are part of each CDR3.

>TRBJ1-2|TRBV4-1
CASSQAERGGGGYTF
>TRBJ2-1|TRBV7-2
CASSPGGAKLREQFF
>TRBJ1-2|TRBV4-3
CASSPRQGSQYGYTF
>TRBJ2-5|TRBV9
CASSVGGGGETQYF
>TRBJ1-4|TRBV27
CASSLTSGAYEKLFF
>TRBJ1-5|TRBV7-9
CASSSGGGLIGDSNQPQHF
>TRBJ2-7|TRBV27
CASSLHRSNYEQYF
>TRBJ2-1|TRBV5-8
CASSLGGKGSNEQFF
>TRBJ1-3|TRBV7-6
CASSSGAGNTIYF
>TRBJ2-2|TRBV12-3/TRBV12-4
CASSRDTNTGELFF
>TRBJ2-5|TRBV5-1
CASSLASLREETQYF
>TRBJ1-4|TRBV27
CASSSGRGKATNEKLFF
>TRBJ1-2|TRBV6-5
CASSYRGGSFGYTF
>TRBJ2-5|TRBV6-6
CASSPTSGIGTQYF
>TRBJ1-1|TRBV28
CASSYLGQGRGMNTEAFF
>TRBJ2-1|TRBV10-3
CAISGSGNRNEQFF
>TRBJ2-7|TRBV2
CASRPGQGKGEQYF
>TRBJ1-1|TRBV5-5
CASSLIFDRNTEAFF
>TRBJ2-3|TRBV9
CASSAIETSVGGTQYF
>TRBJ2-1|TRBV3-1
CASSQVLQGAMDEQFF
>TRBJ2-1|TRBV20-1
CSASSASGGYNEQFF
>TRBJ1-1|TRBV28
CASYRAPAGRTEAFF
>TRBJ2-1|TRBV29-1
CSFSGSVYNEQFF
>TRBJ2-1|TRBV9
CASSATGGIFNEQFF
>TRBJ1-1|TRBV7-2
CASSQQGSSEAFF
>TRBJ1-1|TRBV20-1
CSARGGARPEAFF
>TRBJ1-6|TRBV20-1
CSARRGMGSPLHF
>TRBJ1-1|TRBV5-6
CASSFNPPLNTEAFF
>TRBJ2-7|TRBV7-2
CASSLEGLAGTYEQYF
>TRBJ1-3|TRBV5-1
CASSLWGRQDNGNTIYF
>TRBJ2-7|TRBV20-1
CSASPGVTLTYEQYF
>TRBJ2-4|TRBV20-1
CSASPQNIQYF
>TRBJ2-2|TRBV18
CASSPPGQENTGELFF
>TRBJ2-7|TRBV5-1
CASSLGGGALAYEQYF
>TRBJ2-3|TRBV20-1
CSADRTPRTQYF
>TRBJ1-1|TRBV20-1
CSAPPGGHTEAFF
>TRBJ2-7|TRBV12-3/TRBV12-4
CASSTSTTGYHEQYF
>TRBJ1-1|TRBV5-1
CASSLSGITEAFF
>TRBJ2-2|TRBV12-5
CASGSDSRKFGELFF
>TRBJ2-1|TRBV7-2
CASSSSGTGIRYNEQFF
>TRBJ2-1|TRBV18
CASSPGGTVYGEQFF
>TRBJ1-4|TRBV5-1
CASSLGTAPGEKLFF
>TRBJ1-1|TRBV18
CASSPGQGLAEAFF
>TRBJ1-2|TRBV6-1
CASSEALAGYTF
>TRBJ2-7|TRBV7-2
CASSLGRGLYEQYF
>TRBJ2-2|TRBV7-8
CASSATEANTGELFF
>TRBJ1-2|TRBV20-1
CSAGVGESYGYTF
>TRBJ2-2|TRBV20-1
CSAPDNTGELFF
>TRBJ1-5|TRBV29-1
CSVWQGGNQPQHF